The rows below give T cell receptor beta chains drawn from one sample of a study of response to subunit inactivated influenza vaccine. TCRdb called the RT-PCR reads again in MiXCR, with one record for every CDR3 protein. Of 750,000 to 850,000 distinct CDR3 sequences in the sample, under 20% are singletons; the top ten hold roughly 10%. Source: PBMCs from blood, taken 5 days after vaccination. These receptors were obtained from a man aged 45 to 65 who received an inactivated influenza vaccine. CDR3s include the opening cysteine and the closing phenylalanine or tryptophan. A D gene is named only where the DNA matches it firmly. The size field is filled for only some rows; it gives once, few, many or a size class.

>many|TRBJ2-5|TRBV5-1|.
CASSLPGAPETQYF
TGCGCCAGCAGCTTGCCGGGGGCGCCGGAGACCCAGTACTTC
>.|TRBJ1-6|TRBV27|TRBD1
CASSLIPTRGRPLHF
TGTGCCAGCAGTTTAATACCGACGAGGGGGCGGCCCCTCCACTTT
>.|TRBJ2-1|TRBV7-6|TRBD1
CASSHRQGNINEQFF
TGTGCCAGCAGCCACCGACAGGGAAATATCAATGAGCAGTTCTTC
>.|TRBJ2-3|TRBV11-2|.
CASSGPEADTQYF
TGTGCCAGCAGCGGACCCGAAGCAGATACGCAGTATTTT
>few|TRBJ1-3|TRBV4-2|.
CASSQERDFSGNTIYF
TGTGCCAGCAGCCAAGAGCGGGATTTCTCTGGAAACACCATATATTTT
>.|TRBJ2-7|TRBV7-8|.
CASSSFPQGRGYEQYF
TGTGCCAGCAGCTCGTTCCCCCAGGGTAGAGGTTACGAGCAGTACTTC
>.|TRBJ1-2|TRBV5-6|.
CASSLLGRNYGYTF
TGTGCCAGCAGCCTTCTAGGACGGAACTATGGCTACACCTTC
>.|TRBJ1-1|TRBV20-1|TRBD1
CSAYPRDRVNTEAFF
TGCAGTGCTTACCCAAGGGACAGGGTGAACACTGAAGCTTTCTTT
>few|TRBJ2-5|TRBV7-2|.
CASSPRRGRGETQYF
TGTGCCAGCAGCCCAAGGAGGGGAAGGGGAGAGACCCAGTACTTC
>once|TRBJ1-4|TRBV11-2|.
CASSTQRSQNSEKLFF
TGTGCCAGCAGCACACAGAGGAGTCAAAATTCTGAAAAACTGTTTTTT
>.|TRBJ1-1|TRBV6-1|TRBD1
CASRDYYDRGKTEAFF
TGTGCCAGCAGGGATTATTACGACAGGGGGAAGACTGAAGCTTTCTTT
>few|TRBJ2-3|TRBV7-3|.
CASSHWGDTQYF
TGTGCCAGCAGCCATTGGGGAGATACGCAGTATTTT
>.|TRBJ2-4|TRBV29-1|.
CSVGRAGAAKNIQYF
TGCAGCGTTGGAAGGGCCGGGGCGGCCAAAAACATTCAGTACTTC
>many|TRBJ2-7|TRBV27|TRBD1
CASSGQDRVIGEQYF
TGTGCCAGCAGTGGGCAGGACAGGGTGATAGGGGAGCAGTACTTC
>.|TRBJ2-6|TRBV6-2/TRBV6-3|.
CASSYGTRISSGANVLTF
TGTGCCAGCAGTTACGGTACTCGTATATCCTCTGGGGCCAACGTCCTGACTTTC
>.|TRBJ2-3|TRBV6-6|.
CASSYAGTDTQYF
TGTGCCAGCAGTTACGCCGGCACAGATACGCAGTATTTT
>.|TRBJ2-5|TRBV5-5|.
CASSPLDTGETQYF
TGTGCTAGCAGCCCCCTGGACACAGGAGAGACCCAGTACTTC
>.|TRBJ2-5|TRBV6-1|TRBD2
CASNPGLAGGGAWETQYF
TGTGCCAGCAACCCGGGACTAGCGGGAGGCGGTGCGTGGGAGACCCAGTACTTC
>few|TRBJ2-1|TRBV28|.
CASSLSTIYNEQFF
TGTGCCAGCAGTTTAAGTACCATTTACAATGAGCAGTTCTTC
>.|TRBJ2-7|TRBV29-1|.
CSVPGPGGEQYF
TGCAGCGTACCGGGACCAGGCGGGGAGCAGTACTTC
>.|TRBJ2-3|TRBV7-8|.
CASSLVGISSTDTQYF
TGTGCCAGCAGCTTAGTGGGGATCTCTAGCACAGATACGCAGTATTTT
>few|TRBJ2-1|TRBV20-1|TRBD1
CSARGDSNEQFF
TGCAGTGCTAGAGGGGACAGTAATGAGCAGTTCTTC
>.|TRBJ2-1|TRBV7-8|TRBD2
CASRPGTGLVSNEQFF
TGTGCCAGCAGACCTGGGACGGGACTAGTGTCCAATGAGCAGTTCTTC
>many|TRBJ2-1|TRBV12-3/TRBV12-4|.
CASRKTGNEQFF
TGTGCCAGCAGAAAGACAGGCAATGAGCAGTTCTTC
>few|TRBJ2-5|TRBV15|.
CATSRDKGGRVGTQYF
TGTGCCACCAGCAGAGATAAGGGGGGCCGGGTTGGGACCCAGTACTTC
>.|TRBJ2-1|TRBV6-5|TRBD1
CASSYASQGANEQFF
TGTGCCAGCAGTTATGCCTCCCAGGGGGCGAATGAGCAGTTCTTC
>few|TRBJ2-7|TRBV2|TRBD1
CASSKQGGLRNGYEQYF
TGTGCCAGCAGTAAACAGGGGGGACTCCGAAATGGCTACGAGCAGTACTTC
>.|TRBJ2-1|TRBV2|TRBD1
CASKGGTGELPRNEQFF
TGTGCCAGCAAGGGAGGGACAGGGGAACTACCACGCAATGAGCAGTTCTTC